Below are 25 T cell receptor beta chains sequenced from a single sample in a study of blood T cell repertoires in COVID-19. The repertoire was sequenced with immunoSEQ multiplex PCR; TCRdb's copy has only in-frame clones and lacks some. The data hold fewer than 350,000 clones, with approximately 90% observed a single time. The sequenced sample consisted of PBMCs or T cells enriched from blood (not recorded which). The source of these receptors is a woman aged 40-49 years with acute COVID-19.

This rearrangement joins TRBV24-1 to TRBJ2-1; D might be TRBD1 (7 bases). This CDR3 has 17 amino acids. Trimming removed 1 base at V and 7 bases at J, with 19 bases between. The germline CDR1 and CDR2 sequences are KGHDR and SFDVKD. CDR3: CATSDFMQGGGGNEQFF. The CDR3 nucleotides are TGTGCCACCAGTGATTTCATGCAGGGGGGAGGAGGTAATGAGCAGTTCTTC.

The sample holds many counts of this clone. This specimen includes other DNA sequences encoding the same CDR3. The rearrangement joins TRBV28 to TRBJ2-7; D remains ambiguous. Trimming stripped 3 bases from V and 5 bases from J, with 5 bases between. Germline lookup yields CDR1 MDHEN and CDR2 SYDVKM. There are 11 residues in the CDR3. The DNA of the CDR3 is TGTGCCAGCAGTTTTAGTGACGAGCAGTACTTC. Translating gives CASSFSDEQYF. The full variable domain, its missing parts supplied by reference TRBV28 and TRBJ2-7, is DVKVTQSSRYLVKRTGEKVFLECVQDMDHENMFWYRQDPGLGLRLIYFSYDVKMKEKGDIPEGYSVSREKKERFSLILESASTNQTSMYLCASSFSDEQYFGPGTRLTVT.

The CDR3 coding sequence is TGCGCCAGCAGCTTGGCCAAGGGGTCCGGTGAAAAACTGTTTTTT. Translated, it gives CASSLAKGSGEKLFF. The chain recombines TRBV5-1 with TRBJ1-4; possible D gene TRBD1, 5 bases. The CDR3 is 15 amino acids. In germline, CDR1 is SGHRS, CDR2 YFSETQ. V gave up 0 bases and J gave up 7 bases, with 13 bases separating them. Together with reference TRBV5-1 and TRBJ1-4, the CDR3 gives the full variable domain: KAGVTQTPRYLIKTRGQQVTLSCSPISGHRSVSWYQQTPGQGLQFLFEYFSETQRNKGNFPGRFSGRQFSNSRSEMNVSTLELGDSALYLCASSLAKGSGEKLFFGSGTQLSVL.

The V and J genes are TRBV7-3 and TRBJ2-1; 10 bases match TRBD2. V was clipped by 7 bases and J by 9 bases; unmatched bases: 6. CDR1 and CDR2 from the germline V gene are SGHTA and FQGTGA. The CDR3 totals 13 residues. CDR3 loop: CASKAGGPGEQFF. The CDR3 DNA reads as TGTGCCAGCAAAGCGGGAGGGCCTGGTGAGCAGTTCTTC.

The chain uses TRBV5-4 and TRBJ2-5; the D is unclear. The germline CDR1 and CDR2 sequences are SGHNT and YYREEE (reference sequence). There are 15 residues in the CDR3. V lost 3 bases and J lost 1, with 13 bases in between. The DNA for the CDR3 is TGTGCCAGCAGCTCGAGGTTAAGTGGCCAAGAGACCCAGTACTTC. Amino acid sequence: CASSSRLSGQETQYF.

V gene TRBV24-1 combines with J gene TRBJ2-1, with 11 bases matching TRBD2. Germline loops: CDR1 KGHDR, CDR2 SFDVKD. This CDR3 is built from 16 residues. J lost 7 bases, V lost 3 bases, and 7 bases had no gene match. The CDR3 spells CATSDDTSGSLNEQFF. In DNA, the CDR3 is TGTGCCACCAGTGATGATACTAGCGGGAGCCTAAATGAGCAGTTCTTC.

The gene calls are TRBV12-5 and TRBJ1-6, with D perhaps matching TRBD1 (5 bases). Trimming took off 4 bases at V and 2 bases at J, with 18 bases between the two ends. Germline-derived CDR1 and CDR2 are LGHNT and FRNRAP. This CDR3 region has 18 residues. CDR3 nucleotides: TGTGCTAGTGGTTCCCTCCAGGGAAGTAGTGCCTATAATTCACCCCTCCACTTT. This translates into CASGSLQGSSAYNSPLHF.

This clone was seen once. The chain has TRBV28 and TRBJ1-3; TRBD1 is a possible D gene (5 bases). V lost 4 bases and J 0 bases, leaving 10 bases between the germline ends. Germline CDR1 MDHEN, CDR2 SYDVKM. The CDR3 sequence is 15 residues long. The DNA for the CDR3 is TGTGCCAGCAGTTCGGGGGGGGGCTCTGGAAACACCATATATTTT. Amino acid sequence: CASSSGGGSGNTIYF.

V is TRBV18 and J is TRBJ2-2; D might be TRBD1 (5 bases). The ends were cut back, 0 bases at V and 5 bases at J, with 13 bases in the middle. The CDR3 spans 16 residues. Germline V lookup: CDR1 KGHSH, CDR2 LQKENI. This chain's CDR3 is CASSPPAGLVTGELFF. CDR3 sequence (DNA): TGTGCCAGCTCACCACCAGCAGGGCTGGTAACCGGGGAGCTGTTTTTT.

Note on this clone: An end of the junction differs from the germline gene, which may be a read error. This chain joins TRBV19 and TRBJ1-2, with no clear D. The CDR3 loop spans 11 amino acids. Germline-derived CDR1 and CDR2 are LNHDA and SQIVND (reference sequence). CDR3 coding DNA: TGTGCCAGTAGTAACCGGGAAGGGAGTTACTTC. Protein: CASSNREGSYF.

Many counts were recorded for this clone. The identical CDR3 is also encoded by other nucleotide sequences in the sample. The CDR3 spells CASSRGQGNTEAFF. The CDR3 nucleotides are TGCGCCAGCAGCCGGGGACAGGGAAACACTGAAGCTTTCTTT. The chain recombines TRBV4-3 with TRBJ1-1; 9 nucleotides align to TRBD1. J lost 2 bases, V lost 4 bases, and 2 bases had no gene match. CDR3 length: 14 amino acids. Per germline, CDR1 LGHNA and CDR2 YSLEER.

J is TRBJ2-1 and V is TRBV7-2, with D perhaps matching TRBD1 (5 bases). Germline V lookup: CDR1 SGHTA, CDR2 FQGNSA. The germline V and J ends were trimmed by 1 base and 0 bases, with 7 bases remaining between them. The CDR3 contains 15 residues. CDR3 loop: CASSLVGASYNEQFF. CDR3 in DNA: TGTGCCAGCAGCTTAGTTGGGGCCTCCTACAATGAGCAGTTCTTC.

This clone showed up just once. This chain uses TRBV7-6 with TRBJ2-1, with 12 nucleotides matching TRBD2. V lost 2 bases, J lost 6 bases, and 5 bases stayed unmatched. Germline V gene lookup returns CDR1 SGHVS and CDR2 FNYEAQ. The CDR3 spans 16 residues. CDR3 residues: CASSLSPSGRANEQFF. CDR3 DNA: TGTGCCAGCAGCTTAAGCCCTAGCGGGAGGGCCAATGAGCAGTTCTTC.

J is TRBJ2-3 and V is TRBV9; 8 positions match TRBD2. The CDR3 is 16 residues long. Per the germline V gene, CDR1 is SGDLS and CDR2 is YYNGEE. After removal of 4 bases from V and 8 bases from J, the junction contained 15 bases not matched to a gene. The chain's CDR3 is CASSFDSGVRSGTQYF. The CDR3 region has the DNA TGTGCCAGCAGCTTCGATAGCGGGGTCCGGTCAGGTACGCAGTATTTT.

This rearrangement joins TRBV6-5 to TRBJ1-6, with 7 nucleotides matching TRBD1. V dropped 5 bases and J dropped 6; count of bases not matched to a gene: 7. Germline V gene sequence: CDR1 MNHEY, CDR2 SVGAGI. This CDR3 spans 15 amino acids. CDR3 nucleotides: TGTGCCAGCAGTCCTTCAGGGGGTTTTAATTCACCCCTCCACTTT. As protein: CASSPSGGFNSPLHF.

The V gene is TRBV5-6, the J gene TRBJ2-1, with no clear D. V was cut by 2 bases and J by 7 bases, with 10 bases left in between. CDR1 is SGHDT, CDR2 YYEEEE, per germline. This CDR3 has 13 residues. CDR3 sequence: CASSFLTRNEQFF. The CDR3 nucleotides read TGTGCCAGCAGCTTCCTCACCAGGAATGAGCAGTTCTTC.

V and J are TRBV6-5 and TRBJ1-2, with D possibly matching TRBD1 (6 bases). Germline loops: CDR1 MNHEY, CDR2 SVGAGI. V was clipped by 4 bases and J by 8 bases, with 17 bases between them. This CDR3 has 14 amino acids. CDR3 coding DNA: TGTGCCAGCAGTTTAAACAGGGATACGGGGGGCTACACCTTC. It translates to CASSLNRDTGGYTF.

CDR3 amino acids: CASSQLGTGSNQPQHF. The CDR3 nucleotides are TGTGCCAGCAGCCAACTTGGGACAGGGAGCAATCAGCCCCAGCATTTT. V is TRBV4-2 and J is TRBJ1-5, with TRBD1 identical over 9 bases. Germline V gene lookup returns CDR1 LGHNA and CDR2 YNFKEQ. The CDR3 loop spans 16 amino acids. Trimming took 2 bases from V and 1 from J; bases not matched to a gene: 3.

The chain recombines TRBV4-1 with TRBJ2-3, with TRBD2 matching over 7 bases. J gave up 0 bases and V 8 bases, and 5 bases lay outside the gene matches. The CDR3 contains 14 residues. Per germline, CDR1 MGHRA and CDR2 YSYEKL. The CDR3 here is CASRERGSTDTQYF. The DNA for the CDR3 is TGCGCCAGCCGCGAGCGGGGTAGCACAGATACGCAGTATTTT.

The chain combines TRBV7-2 with TRBJ2-3; 8 nucleotides line up with TRBD2. The CDR3 extends over 16 amino acids. The V gene's germline CDR1 is SGHTA and CDR2 FQGNSA. Losses at the gene ends were 0 bases for V and 5 bases for J; bases not matched to a gene: 7. Here the CDR3 DNA reads TGTGCCAGCAGCTTAGCGCGAGTAGCGGGATTAGATACGCAGTATTTT. This encodes CASSLARVAGLDTQYF. The whole variable domain, remainder taken from reference TRBV7-2 and TRBJ2-3, is GAGVSQSPSNKVTEKGKDVELRCDPISGHTALYWYRQSLGQGLEFLIYFQGNSAPDKSGLPSDRFSAERTGGSVSTLTIQRTQQEDSAVYLCASSLARVAGLDTQYFGPGTRLTVL.

The chain links TRBV7-2 to TRBJ2-3; 7 bases map to TRBD2. The CDR3 length is 16 residues. V shed 4 bases, J shed 2 bases, and the junction held 9 bases outside the gene matches. Germline values: CDR1 SGHTA, CDR2 FQGNSA. The CDR3 coding sequence is TGTGCCAGCAGCTCCGGGACTACCACTTACACAGATACGCAGTATTTT. The encoded protein is CASSSGTTTYTDTQYF.

This chain links TRBV6-1 with TRBJ2-7, with TRBD2 as a possible D gene (5 bases). V lost 2 bases and J 4 bases, leaving 6 bases between the germline ends. Germline values: CDR1 MNHNS, CDR2 SASEGT. CDR3 length equals 12 residues. CDR3 sequence: CASSERRYEQYF. CDR3 nucleotide sequence: TGTGCCAGCAGTGAAAGGAGGTACGAGCAGTACTTC.

The chain combines TRBV19 with TRBJ1-6; 10 bases align to TRBD1. Germline V CDR1 and CDR2: LNHDA, SQIVND (reference sequence). V lost 7 bases and J lost 10; bases outside the gene matches: 10. CDR3 size: 15 residues. CDR3 sequence (DNA): TGTGCCAGTACTCCGGGACAGGGGATGAAGTCACCCCTCCACTTT. Amino acid sequence: CASTPGQGMKSPLHF.

This rearrangement joins TRBV6-5 to TRBJ1-6; the match to TRBD1 covers 10 bases. After removal of 6 bases from V and 8 bases from J, the junction contained 4 bases not matched to a gene. This CDR3 has 14 amino acids. From germline, CDR1 is MNHEY and CDR2 SVGAGI. The CDR3 spells CASSFDRGHSPLHF. The DNA for the CDR3 is TGTGCCAGCAGCTTTGACAGGGGGCATTCACCCCTCCACTTT.

The chain is built from TRBV24-1 and TRBJ2-1, with D tentatively TRBD2 (6 bases). The CDR3 is made up of 15 amino acids. V lost 1 base, J lost 8 bases, and 14 bases lay in between. Germline values: CDR1 KGHDR, CDR2 SFDVKD. CDR3: CATSDFSTSRYEQFF. The DNA of the CDR3 is TGTGCCACCAGTGATTTCTCAACTAGCAGGTATGAGCAGTTCTTC.